The sequence of this T cell receptor (beta chain) was determined in a study of T-cell memory formation after mild COVID-19 (dated by TCRdb to about 2021). About the full investigation: TCR sequence clusters from the two donors were largely donor specific. In a couple of donors, T-cell clones that expanded and contracted after mild COVID-19 were tracked by sequencing TCRalpha and TCRbeta repertoires over time. The cohort was made up of two young adult volunteers, one female and one male, who were previously healthy. What the work shows at the level of the full study, not this receptor alone: Only two mild cases were covered in the study, and larger cohorts including severe cases with pre-infection samples were considered necessary. Clones that contracted from day 15 to 85 showed balanced CD4/CD8 phenotypes, whereas a second wave of clones that expanded from day 15 to 37 leaned towards CD4+. Some responding clones were found in pre-infection memory, which suggests that pre-existing cross-reactive memory T cells took part in the SARS-CoV-2 response. SARS-CoV-2 specificity was not confirmed for the second-wave clones peaking on day 37. Contracting CD4+ clones turned up mainly in the CM and EM memory subsets, whereas EMRA was where CD8+ clones were enriched.

Turning to this clonotype: The target of this receptor is not known. No much larger clone exists at a distance of one base, and base qualities are not known.

PBMCs were isolated by Ficoll-Paque density gradient centrifugation. Counted from cysteine to phenylalanine, this CDR3 has 16 amino acids. Just CDR3 DNA is preserved here, 48 bases in frame from base 1. CDR1 and CDR2 are drawn from the germline V gene: KGHDR, SFDVKD. V is trimmed back by 4 bases and J by 6 bases, and the junction contains 4 bases that no gene match accounts for. Sequenced on an Illumina NovaSeq 6000. TCRalpha and TCRbeta cDNA libraries were built by 5'RACE with constant-segment primers, adding sample barcodes and unique molecular identifiers. Trizol reagent was used to extract RNA from every sample. Libraries were amplified in two PCR steps, with a second sample barcode and Illumina TruSeq adapters added in the second step. Sequencing of the libraries was done on an Illumina NovaSeq, producing 2 x 150 bp paired-end reads. In the authors' own workflow: Reads were demultiplexed and collapsed into UMI-guided consensus sequences with migec v1.2.7. With mixcr v2.1.11, UMI consensuses were aligned to TRA and TRB V and J templates and assembled into clonotypes. A clonotype was counted as expanded or contracted only if both edgeR and NoisET called the change significant, with noise models trained on biological replicates. For edgeR calls, the cutoffs were a false discovery rate-adjusted p below 0.01 and a log2 fold-change threshold of 1. PCA with hierarchical clustering of max-normalized trajectories of the 1000 most abundant clonotypes was used as exploratory dynamics analysis. The CD4 or CD8 phenotype of responding clones was assigned using the separately sequenced CD4+ and CD8+ repertoires. The public sequencing data were trimmed at Q25 with fastp and processed into clonotypes with MiXCR by TCRdb, which kept only in-frame beta chains. When rows share a CDR3 protein, they turn into one entry using the most common DNA and genes. For this entry, the V and J calls and clone size follow TCRdb and not the study's own pipeline. In this sample the table shows roughly 600,000 distinct CDR3 sequences, about a sixth of which occur a single time. The ten largest make up approximately 12% of the sample.

The sample taken for sequencing was PBMCs or a T cell subset sorted from them (not recorded which). The TCR was taken from an adult woman who had mild COVID-19 (a few samples of this study predate the infection). The sample titles of this study are shuffled in the database, so cell type and time point are left out; the donor was told from shared clones. The chain links TRBV24-1 with TRBJ2-1, with 14 junctional bases fitting TRBD2. The CDR3 reads as follows: CATSDKGLAGVNEQFF. Read as DNA, the sequence is TGTGCCACCAGTGACAAGGGACTAGCGGGAGTCAATGAGCAGTTCTTC.